A selection of T cell receptor beta chains follows, all from one sample in a study of T cell repertoires in cytomegalovirus infection. MiXCR was run by TCRdb on the reads, yielding one entry per CDR3 protein. Of 350,000 to 500,000 distinct CDR3 sequences listed, approximately 31% are singletons. Specimen: PBMCs. The receptors derive from a human donor in good health (CMV status not recorded). Some clones in this sample may be carry-over from other donors' samples. The CDR3 runs from the conserved cysteine through the conserved F or W. Each record gives: D gene, J gene, clone size, V gene, CDR3 protein, CDR3 DNA. The D gene is left open where the match is weak. A clone size is listed for some rows: how often the clone was seen (once, few, many), or a class if it is expanded.

>TRBD1|TRBJ2-5|.|TRBV19
CASSTKGTGETQYF
TGTGCCAGTAGCACTAAAGGGACAGGGGAGACCCAGTACTTC
>TRBD2|TRBJ2-5|many|TRBV7-2
CASSLAGTSGGKETQYF
TGTGCCAGCAGCTTAGCCGGGACTAGCGGGGGGAAAGAGACCCAGTACTTC
>TRBD1|TRBJ1-2|few|TRBV11-2
CASSRTGAGDGYTF
TGTGCCAGCAGCCGGACAGGGGCGGGGGATGGCTACACCTTC
>.|TRBJ1-5|few|TRBV6-2/TRBV6-3
CASSYVGGHLNQPQHF
TGTGCCAGCAGTTACGTCGGGGGCCATCTCAATCAGCCCCAGCATTTT
>TRBD2|TRBJ2-1|.|TRBV10-3
CAISDQLAGGHNEQFF
TGTGCCATCAGTGACCAACTAGCGGGGGGCCACAATGAGCAGTTCTTC
>.|TRBJ2-7|few|TRBV7-8
CASLPWGGSFDYEQYF
TGTGCCAGCCTCCCATGGGGCGGCTCCTTTGACTACGAGCAGTACTTC
>.|TRBJ2-5|many|TRBV12-3/TRBV12-4
CASSLQAARRSQYF
TGTGCCAGCAGTTTGCAAGCGGCCCGTAGGTCCCAGTACTTC
>.|TRBJ2-1|.|TRBV7-3
CASSPPDNEQFF
TGTGCCAGCAGCCCGCCCGACAATGAGCAGTTCTTC
>.|TRBJ1-1|.|TRBV20-1
CSARRGAMNTEAFF
TGCAGTGCTAGAAGGGGGGCCATGAACACTGAAGCTTTCTTT
>.|TRBJ1-3|few|TRBV7-3
CASSLGTSRVSGNTIYF
TGTGCCAGCAGCCTCGGGACCTCAAGAGTTTCCGGAAACACCATATATTTT
>.|TRBJ2-3|.|TRBV7-9
CASSYQQGSSTDTQYF
TGTGCCAGCAGCTATCAACAGGGATCGTCGACAGATACGCAGTATTTT
>.|TRBJ2-1|.|TRBV5-1
CASSSAASWARNEQFF
TGCGCCAGCAGCTCCGCCGCCTCCTGGGCCAGGAATGAGCAGTTCTTC
>TRBD1|TRBJ1-1|many|TRBV7-8
CASRRQGAGEAFF
TGTGCCAGCAGAAGACAGGGGGCAGGTGAAGCTTTCTTT
>TRBD1|TRBJ2-2|.|TRBV6-2/TRBV6-3
CASSKQGESGELFF
TGTGCCAGCAGTAAACAGGGGGAATCGGGGGAGCTGTTTTTT
>.|TRBJ1-2|.|TRBV19
CASSSSGVVSYNYGYTF
TGTGCCAGTAGTTCATCGGGGGTAGTTTCCTATAACTATGGCTACACCTTC
>.|TRBJ2-5|many|TRBV7-2
CASSPGLAETQYF
TGTGCCAGCAGCCCAGGGTTGGCAGAGACCCAGTACTTC
>.|TRBJ1-1|.|TRBV4-3
CASSRDADRVNTEAFF
TGCGCCAGCAGCCGCGATGCGGACAGAGTGAACACTGAAGCTTTCTTT
>.|TRBJ1-1|many|TRBV19
CASSMKQGTTEAFF
TGTGCCAGTAGTATGAAACAGGGCACTACTGAAGCTTTCTTT
>TRBD2|TRBJ2-5|.|TRBV5-1
CASSPELAGMQETQYF
TGCGCCAGCAGCCCGGAACTAGCGGGGATGCAAGAGACCCAGTACTTC
>TRBD2|TRBJ2-2|.|TRBV9
CASSVAAGGRSGELFF
TGTGCCAGCAGCGTAGCAGCGGGGGGCCGCTCCGGGGAGCTGTTTTTT
>TRBD1|TRBJ1-6|.|TRBV19
CASGGTGFGSPLHF
TGTGCCAGTGGCGGGACAGGGTTCGGTTCACCCCTCCACTTT
>TRBD2|TRBJ2-1|many|TRBV7-9
CASSPREGRRGEQFF
TGTGCCAGCAGCCCCCGGGAGGGTCGGCGGGGTGAGCAGTTCTTC
>.|TRBJ2-5|many|TRBV7-6
CASSSGVGPETQYF
TGTGCCAGCAGCTCCGGGGTGGGGCCAGAGACCCAGTACTTC
>.|TRBJ1-3|.|TRBV9
CSSSVGSTGNTIYF
TGTTCCAGCAGCGTAGGTTCTACTGGAAACACCATATATTTT